These 14 T cell receptor beta chains share one sample of origin, sequenced in a study of cytomegalovirus exposure and HLA in healthy donors. This PCR relied on a set of 60 Vbeta primers and 13 Jbeta primers. Produced via immunoSEQ multiplex PCR; TCRdb's table is partial and in-frame only. The sample data list approximately 120,000 clones. Sequencing input: PBMCs. The source is a man between 18 and 29 years old in good health and CMV-seronegative.

The chain carries TRBV5-4 and TRBJ2-5, with D perhaps matching TRBD1 (6 bases). The germline CDR1 and CDR2 sequences are SGHNT and YYREEE (reference sequence). The CDR3 runs to 14 residues. V lost 2 bases and J lost 3, with 11 bases in between. The CDR3: CASSFRRTEETQYF. CDR3 nucleotides: TGTGCCAGCAGCTTTAGAAGGACAGAAGAGACCCAGTACTTC.

The genes are TRBV29-1 and TRBJ1-2, with D perhaps TRBD1 (5 bases). Germline-derived CDR1 and CDR2 are SQVTM and ANQGSEA. CDR3 length equals 15 residues. Trimming took off 1 base at V and 1 base at J, with 13 bases between the two ends. CDR3 sequence reads: CSVEGSEGFNYGYTF. The CDR3 DNA sequence: TGCAGCGTTGAAGGGTCGGAGGGGTTTAACTATGGCTACACCTTC.

This chain joins TRBV2 and TRBJ1-4; TRBD1 is a possible D gene (5 bases). CDR3 size: 14 residues. The V gene's germline CDR1 is SNHLY and CDR2 FYNNEI. V lost 7 bases to trimming and J lost 6 bases, with 15 bases between them. The CDR3 nucleotides are TGTGCCAGCAATCGGGACTCCGGGGATGAAAAACTGTTTTTT. It translates to CASNRDSGDEKLFF.

The chain joins TRBV5-1 to TRBJ2-7; TRBD2 agrees at 8 bases. Germline V CDR1 and CDR2: SGHRS, YFSETQ. The CDR3 runs 14 residues. V gave up 2 bases and J gave up 5 bases; unmatched junction bases: 6. CDR3 bases: TGCGCCAGCAGCTTCTTAGCGGGATCTAACGAGCAGTACTTC. Protein sequence: CASSFLAGSNEQYF.

The chain links TRBV5-1 to TRBJ2-1, with 10 bases aligning to TRBD2. CDR1 and CDR2 from the germline V gene are SGHRS and YFSETQ. The CDR3 length is 14 residues. V gave up 1 base and J gave up 5 bases; unmatched junction bases: 0. The CDR3 nucleotides read TGCGCCAGCAGCTTGACTAGCGGGAACAATGAGCAGTTCTTC. As protein: CASSLTSGNNEQFF. The full variable domain, rest sourced from reference TRBV5-1 and TRBJ2-1, is KAGVTQTPRYLIKTRGQQVTLSCSPISGHRSVSWYQQTPGQGLQFLFEYFSETQRNKGNFPGRFSGRQFSNSRSEMNVSTLELGDSALYLCASSLTSGNNEQFFGPGTRLTVL.

The V gene is TRBV19, the J gene TRBJ1-5; tentatively, D is TRBD1 (6 bases). The V end lost 6 bases, the J end lost 6 bases, and 21 bases lay between the germline ends. Germline V gene lookup returns CDR1 LNHDA and CDR2 SQIVND (reference sequence). The CDR3 runs to 16 residues. This CDR3 reads CASSLGRGALGQPQHF. Here the CDR3 DNA reads TGTGCCAGTAGCCTTGGGAGGGGGGCGTTAGGTCAGCCCCAGCATTTT. Variable domain in full (rest from reference TRBV19 and TRBJ1-5): DGGITQSPKYLFRKEGQNVTLSCEQNLNHDAMYWYRQDPGQGLRLIYYSQIVNDFQKGDIAEGYSVSREKKESFPLTVTSAQKNPTAFYLCASSLGRGALGQPQHFGDGTRLSIL.

The chain is built from TRBV7-2 and TRBJ2-7, with D maybe TRBD2 (5 bases). V gave up 3 bases and J gave up 0 bases, with 21 bases separating them. CDR3 length equals 18 residues. Germline V CDR1 and CDR2: SGHTA, FQGNSA. The CDR3 region has the DNA TGTGCCAGCAGCTTGGCCGTAGGTGGTAGCGTTGTCTCCTACGAGCAGTACTTC. Encoded protein: CASSLAVGGSVVSYEQYF.

This chain connects TRBV28 to TRBJ2-7; D is possibly TRBD2 (5 bases). V lost 3 bases, J lost 0 bases, and 9 bases lay in between. Germline CDR1 MDHEN, CDR2 SYDVKM. The CDR3 spans 14 residues. This CDR3 is CASSFTGFSYEQYF. DNA for the CDR3: TGTGCCAGCAGTTTTACGGGGTTCTCCTACGAGCAGTACTTC.

The rearrangement links TRBV5-6 to TRBJ2-3; 9 bases are shared with TRBD1. This CDR3 has 15 residues. J was trimmed by 3 bases and V by 1 base; bases with no gene match: 3. Germline V gene sequence: CDR1 SGHDT, CDR2 YYEEEE. The chain's CDR3 is CASSLTGGRTDTQYF. DNA for the CDR3: TGTGCCAGCAGCTTGACAGGGGGCAGGACAGATACGCAGTATTTT.

The V and J genes are TRBV9 and TRBJ2-2; 7 nucleotides align to TRBD1. The V gene end was trimmed by 4 bases and the J gene end by 0 bases; junction bases not matched to a gene: 6. The CDR3 is 16 residues long. Germline-derived CDR1 and CDR2 are SGDLS and YYNGEE. The CDR3: CASSITTGSNTGELFF. In DNA, the CDR3 is TGTGCCAGCAGCATCACGACAGGGTCGAACACCGGGGAGCTGTTTTTT.

The chain is built from TRBV9 and TRBJ1-5; tentative D call: TRBD1 (6 bases). The CDR3 has 15 amino acids. Germline V gene sequence: CDR1 SGDLS, CDR2 YYNGEE. Trimming took 0 bases from V and 2 from J, leaving 9 bases between them. Here the CDR3 DNA reads TGTGCCAGCAGCGTAGGCAGGGGTGGCAATCAGCCCCAGCATTTT. Translating gives CASSVGRGGNQPQHF.

V is TRBV7-9 and J is TRBJ1-1; tentatively, D is TRBD1 (5 bases). V was cut by 5 bases and J by 0 bases, with 7 bases left in between. The CDR3 consists of 13 residues. Germline V gene sequence: CDR1 SEHNR, CDR2 FQNEAQ (reference sequence). This chain's CDR3 is CASSTTVNTEAFF. The DNA for the CDR3 is TGTGCCAGCAGCACGACAGTGAACACTGAAGCTTTCTTT.

DNA of the CDR3: TGTGCCAGCGGAAATAGCGGGGACTACAATGAGCAGTTCTTC. Protein product: CASGNSGDYNEQFF. This chain joins TRBV6-1 and TRBJ2-1; 8 bases are shared with TRBD2. Per the germline V gene, CDR1 is MNHNS and CDR2 is SASEGT. The CDR3 contains 14 residues. Unmatched junction bases numbered 6, after V lost 8 bases and J lost 3 bases.

The chain couples TRBV30 to TRBJ1-1; tentatively, D is TRBD1 (5 bases). V lost 2 bases, J lost 0 bases, and 13 bases lay in between. Germline V CDR1 and CDR2: GTSNPN, SVGIG (reference sequence). The CDR3 length is 15 residues. This chain's CDR3 is CAWSPIGEMNTEAFF. The DNA for the CDR3 is TGTGCCTGGAGTCCCATAGGGGAAATGAACACTGAAGCTTTCTTT.